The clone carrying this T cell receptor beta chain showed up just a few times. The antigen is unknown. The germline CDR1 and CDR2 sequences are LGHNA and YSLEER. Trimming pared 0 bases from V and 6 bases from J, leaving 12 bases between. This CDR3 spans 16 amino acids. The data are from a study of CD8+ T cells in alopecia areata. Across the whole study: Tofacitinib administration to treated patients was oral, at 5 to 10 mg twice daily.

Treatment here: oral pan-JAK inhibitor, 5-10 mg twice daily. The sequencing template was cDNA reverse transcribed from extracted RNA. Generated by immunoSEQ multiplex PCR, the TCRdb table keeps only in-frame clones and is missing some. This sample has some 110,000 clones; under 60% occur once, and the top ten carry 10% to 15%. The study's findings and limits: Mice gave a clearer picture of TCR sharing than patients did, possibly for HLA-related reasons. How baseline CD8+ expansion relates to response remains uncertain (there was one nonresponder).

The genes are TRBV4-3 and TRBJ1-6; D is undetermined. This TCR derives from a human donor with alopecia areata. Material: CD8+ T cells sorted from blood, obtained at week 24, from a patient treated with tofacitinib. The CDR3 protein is CASSQDVGVGNSPLHF. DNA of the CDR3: TGCGCCAGCAGCCAAGACGTCGGGGTGGGTAATTCACCCCTCCACTTT.